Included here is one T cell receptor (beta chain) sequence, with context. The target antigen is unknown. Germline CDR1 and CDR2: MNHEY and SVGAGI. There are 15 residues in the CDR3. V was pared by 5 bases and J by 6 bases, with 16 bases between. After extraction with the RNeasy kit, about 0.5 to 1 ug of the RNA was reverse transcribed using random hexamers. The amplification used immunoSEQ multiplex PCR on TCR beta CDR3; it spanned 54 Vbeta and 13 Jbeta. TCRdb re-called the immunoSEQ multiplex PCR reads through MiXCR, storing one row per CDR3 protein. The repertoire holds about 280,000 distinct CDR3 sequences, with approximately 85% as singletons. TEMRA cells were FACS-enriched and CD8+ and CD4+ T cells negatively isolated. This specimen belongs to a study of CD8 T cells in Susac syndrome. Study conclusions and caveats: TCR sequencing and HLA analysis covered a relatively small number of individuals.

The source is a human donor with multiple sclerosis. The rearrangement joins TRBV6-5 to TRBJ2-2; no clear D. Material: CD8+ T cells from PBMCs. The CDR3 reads CASSQKTDFPGELFF. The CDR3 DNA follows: TGTGCCAGCAGTCAAAAGACGGATTTCCCCGGGGAGCTGTTTTTT.